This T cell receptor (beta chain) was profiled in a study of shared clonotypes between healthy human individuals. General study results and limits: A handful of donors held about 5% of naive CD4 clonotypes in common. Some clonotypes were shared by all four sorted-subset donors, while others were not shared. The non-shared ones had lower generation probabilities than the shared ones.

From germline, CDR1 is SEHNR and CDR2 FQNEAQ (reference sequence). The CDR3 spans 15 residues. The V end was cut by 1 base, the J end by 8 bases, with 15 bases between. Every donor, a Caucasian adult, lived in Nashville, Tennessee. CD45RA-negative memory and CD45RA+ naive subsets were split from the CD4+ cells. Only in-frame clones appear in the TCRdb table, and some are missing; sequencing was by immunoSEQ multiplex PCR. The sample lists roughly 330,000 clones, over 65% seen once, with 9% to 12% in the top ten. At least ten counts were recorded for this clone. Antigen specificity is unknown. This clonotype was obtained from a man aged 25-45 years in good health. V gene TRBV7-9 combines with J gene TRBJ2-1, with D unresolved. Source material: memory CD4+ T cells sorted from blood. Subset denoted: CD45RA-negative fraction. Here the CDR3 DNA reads TGTGCCAGCAGCTTAGTCAGGCACGAAAAAGATGAGCAGTTCTTC. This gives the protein CASSLVRHEKDEQFF.